This T cell receptor (beta chain) was captured by sequencing in a study of T cells after yellow fever vaccination (dated by TCRdb to between 2019 and 2020). Context from the whole study: The SMART-Seq v4 Ultra Low Input RNA kit was used to prepare libraries from fractions with low cell numbers. To follow T-cell clones before and after both primary and booster YFV17D yellow fever vaccination, bulk TCR alpha and beta repertoires underwent longitudinal sequencing. Two healthy male donors made up the cohort, one aged 18 to 29 years and the other aged 30 to 40 years. Blood samples were taken at several timepoints before and after primary and secondary immunization, and bulk PBMC replicates and cell subsets were isolated.

Synthesis of TCR cDNA relied on 5'RACE template switching, a step that introduced a universal primer site along with unique molecular identifiers. Priming of cDNA synthesis was performed from both the TCR alpha and TCR beta constant segments. Two PCR steps were used to amplify libraries, with sample barcodes and sequencing adapters being added in the second step. Sequencing of libraries was done on Illumina HiSeq 2500 (2x100 bp) or NovaSeq (2x150 bp). As for how the authors treated the data: MIGEC handled demultiplexing of reads and collapsing into UMI consensus sequences, while MiXCR performed V(D)J alignment. Vaccine-responding clonotypes were identified with edgeR using replicate PBMC samples, with FDR below 0.01 and a log2 fold change above 5 up to day 15 being required. CD4 or CD8 identity was assigned to each bulk clonotype according to whether the clonotype was present at higher abundance in the sequenced CD4 repertoire or the sequenced CD8 repertoire. The public sequencing data were trimmed at Q25 with fastp and processed into clonotypes with MiXCR by TCRdb, which kept only in-frame beta chains. CDR3 protein duplicates are merged, each entry listing the most common genes and DNA. The V and J calls and clone size come from TCRdb's table, not from the authors' own analysis. Here the sample has about 140,000 distinct CDR3 sequences; 7.7% occur a single time. Under 0.85% of the sample is held by the ten biggest clonotypes.

Reading the label with the study, this specimen's treatment or condition is: live attenuated yellow fever vaccine strain. PBMCs were isolated from peripheral blood using a standard Ficoll-Paque protocol. CD4 and CD8 T-cell fractions were isolated with Dynabeads CD4 and CD8 positive selection kits. TriZol was used to extract RNA from bulk PBMCs, CD4 and CD8 fractions, and dextramer-positive and dextramer-negative fractions. V loses 4 bases, J loses 1 base, and the germline ends lie 20 bases apart. CDR3 length: 18 amino acids, cysteine to phenylalanine. Only the CDR3 region is kept as DNA, spanning 54 bases read in frame from base 1. CDR1 and CDR2 (SGHAT, FQDESV) derive from the germline V gene (reference sequence). The table lists this clonotype with many counts. No antigen is known for it. Qualities for individual bases were not recorded, and no much larger clone is one base off. Findings and caveats that apply to the study as a whole: The study included only a couple of donors, which limits how far the findings can be generalized. Because abundant contaminating clonotypes from the bulk population could be contained in FACS-sorted repertoires, computational filtering was required. The secondary T-cell response was found to be weaker but faster than the primary response, with a peak reached on day 5 rather than on day 15. After the booster, most clones that had expanded after primary vaccination were detected again (over 95% of CD4 and around nine tenths of CD8), suggesting broad maintenance of memory. A small fraction of clonotypes appeared in both the CD4 and CD8 compartments, likely as a result of convergent recombination.

The starting material was CD4+ T cells sorted from PBMCs, obtained 5 days after the yellow fever booster vaccination. This chain joins TRBV11-1 to TRBJ2-1; the D gene is not confidently resolved. The sequence came from a man in his thirties or forties who received the YFV17D yellow fever vaccine. The CDR3 sequence is CASSSQLWQRPSYNEQFF. The bases read TGTGCCAGCAGCTCACAGTTGTGGCAGAGGCCTTCCTACAATGAGCAGTTCTTC. With all but the CDR3 taken from the reference TRBV11-1 and TRBJ2-1 genes, the full variable domain is: EAEVAQSPRYKITEKSQAVAFWCDPISGHATLYWYRQILGQGPELLVQFQDESVVDDSQLPKDRFSAERLKGVDSTLKIQPAELGDSAMYLCASSSQLWQRPSYNEQFFGPGTRLTVL.